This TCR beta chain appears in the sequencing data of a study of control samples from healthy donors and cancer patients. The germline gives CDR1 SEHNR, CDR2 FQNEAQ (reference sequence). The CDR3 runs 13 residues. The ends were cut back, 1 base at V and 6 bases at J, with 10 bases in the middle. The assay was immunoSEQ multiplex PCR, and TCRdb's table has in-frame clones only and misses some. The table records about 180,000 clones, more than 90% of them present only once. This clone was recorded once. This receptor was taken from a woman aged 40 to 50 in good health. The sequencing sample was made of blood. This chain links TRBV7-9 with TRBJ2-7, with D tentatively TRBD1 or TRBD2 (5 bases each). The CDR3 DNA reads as TGTGCCAGCAGCTTAGGTAGGGACCTCGAGCAGTACTTC. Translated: CASSLGRDLEQYF.